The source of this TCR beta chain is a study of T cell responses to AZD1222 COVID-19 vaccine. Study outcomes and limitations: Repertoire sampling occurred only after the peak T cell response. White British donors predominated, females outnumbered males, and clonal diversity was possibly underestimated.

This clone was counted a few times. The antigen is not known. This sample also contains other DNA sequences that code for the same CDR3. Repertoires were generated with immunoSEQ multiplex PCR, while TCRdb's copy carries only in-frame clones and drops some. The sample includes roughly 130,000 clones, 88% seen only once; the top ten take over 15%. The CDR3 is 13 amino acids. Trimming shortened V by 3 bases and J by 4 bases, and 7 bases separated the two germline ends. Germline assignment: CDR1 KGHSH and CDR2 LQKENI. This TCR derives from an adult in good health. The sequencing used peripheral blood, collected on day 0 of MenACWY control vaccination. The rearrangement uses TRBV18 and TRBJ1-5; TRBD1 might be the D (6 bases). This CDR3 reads CASSPGQNQPQHF. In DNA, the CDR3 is TGTGCCAGCTCACCGGGACAAAATCAGCCCCAGCATTTT.